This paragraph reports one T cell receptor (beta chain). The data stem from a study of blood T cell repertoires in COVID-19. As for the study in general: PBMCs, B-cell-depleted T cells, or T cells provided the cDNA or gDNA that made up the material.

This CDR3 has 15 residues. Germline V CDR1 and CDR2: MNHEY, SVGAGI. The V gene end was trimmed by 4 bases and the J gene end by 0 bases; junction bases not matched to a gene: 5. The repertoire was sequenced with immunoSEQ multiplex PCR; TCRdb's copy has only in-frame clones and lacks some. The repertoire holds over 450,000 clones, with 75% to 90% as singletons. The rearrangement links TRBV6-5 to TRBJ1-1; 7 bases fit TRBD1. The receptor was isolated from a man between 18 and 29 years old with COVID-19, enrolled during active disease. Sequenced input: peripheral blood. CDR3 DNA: TGTGCCAGCAGTTCCCCGGGACAGTTGAACACTGAAGCTTTCTTT. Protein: CASSSPGQLNTEAFF.